Following are 17 T cell receptor beta chains from one sample sequenced in a study of glioma-infiltrating T cells. TCR alpha and beta CDR3 regions were amplified from RNA using iRepertoire nested multiplex PCR. TCRdb redid the calling of the multiplex PCR reads with MiXCR, one entry per CDR3 protein. Of about 44,000 distinct CDR3 sequences detected, 20% to 25% appear once; the ten largest clones hold around 5.8%. The sequenced sample was glioma tissue, nonneoplastic brain tissue, or PBMCs (not recorded which). The receptors were gathered from a human donor with low-grade glioma or glioblastoma, undergoing nonglioma brain surgery, or in good health (not recorded which).

The V call is TRBV14, the J call TRBJ2-5; D uncertain. Germline CDR1 and CDR2: SGHDN and FVKESK. The CDR3 is 14 amino acids. The germline V and J ends were trimmed by 4 bases and 1 base, with 10 bases remaining between them. The CDR3: CASSPLLFQETQYF. The CDR3 DNA sequence: TGTGCCAGCAGCCCCCTTCTATTCCAAGAGACCCAGTACTTC.

At least ten counts were recorded for this clonotype. The chain recombines TRBV7-9 with TRBJ2-2; 7 bases are shared with TRBD1. This CDR3 is built from 17 residues. In germline, CDR1 is SEHNR, CDR2 FQNEAQ (reference sequence). V lost 1 base to trimming and J lost 4 bases; unmatched junction nucleotides: 9. The CDR3 loop reads CASSLVRGTVSTGELFF. In DNA form, the CDR3 reads TGTGCCAGCAGCTTAGTAAGGGGGACAGTGAGCACCGGGGAGCTGTTTTTT.

This clonotype was counted at least ten times. The chain couples TRBV10-3 to TRBJ2-3; a possible D gene is TRBD1 (6 bases). Per germline, CDR1 ENHRY and CDR2 SYGVKD. V was clipped by 2 bases and J by 2 bases, with 14 bases between them. The CDR3 covers 16 residues. CDR3 amino acids: CAISEANREITDTQYF. In DNA form, the CDR3 reads TGTGCCATCAGTGAGGCGAACAGGGAAATCACAGATACGCAGTATTTT.

V usage is TRBV30 and J usage is TRBJ2-5; TRBD2 agrees at 8 bases. Germline V CDR1 and CDR2: GTSNPN, SVGIG (reference sequence). V lost 3 bases, J lost 5 bases, and 14 bases stayed unmatched. The CDR3 covers 16 residues. In nucleotides, the CDR3 is TGTGCCTGGAGCGGATGGATGGCGGGAGGATCGGAGACCCAGTACTTC. It specifies CAWSGWMAGGSETQYF.

At least ten counts were recorded for this clonotype. The rearrangement uses TRBV6-1 and TRBJ2-7; D remains ambiguous. The CDR3 covers 15 residues. Germline V gives CDR1 MNHNS, CDR2 SASEGT. Trimming cost V 8 bases and J 0 bases, with 17 bases left between them. The CDR3 spells CASQSPGRSSYEQYF. The CDR3 DNA is TGTGCCAGCCAATCCCCAGGAAGAAGCTCCTACGAGCAGTACTTC.

This clonotype was detected many times. The V and J genes are TRBV3-1 and TRBJ2-7, with TRBD1 identical over 7 bases. V lost 4 bases and J lost 2; bases outside the gene matches: 8. The CDR3 length is 15 residues. Germline CDR1 and CDR2: LGHDT and YNNKEL (reference sequence). The CDR3 here is CASSRRDSGPYEQYF. CDR3 in DNA: TGTGCCAGCAGCCGACGGGACAGTGGACCCTACGAGCAGTACTTC.

The DNA of the CDR3 is TGTGCCAGTAGTATAGGGAGCGCCTACGAGCAGTACGTC. It encodes CASSIGSAYEQYV. The rearrangement joins TRBV19 to TRBJ2-7, with D unresolved. The V gene lost 1 base and the J gene lost 2 bases, with 6 bases spanning the gap. CDR1 is LNHDA, CDR2 SQIVND, per germline (reference sequence). This CDR3 has 13 residues.

The V gene is TRBV18, the J gene TRBJ2-1; perhaps TRBD2 as D (6 bases). V was cut by 3 bases and J by 10 bases, with 7 bases left in between. CDR1 and CDR2 from the germline V gene are KGHSH and LQKENI. CDR3 length: 11 amino acids. The CDR3 nucleotides are TGTGCCAGCTCACCGGACTACGAGCAGTTCTTC. Its translation: CASSPDYEQFF. Full variable domain (outside the CDR3, taken from reference TRBV18 and TRBJ2-1): NAGVMQNPRHLVRRRGQEARLRCSPMKGHSHVYWYRQLPEEGLKFMVYLQKENIIDESGMPKERFSAEFPKEGPSILRIQQVVRGDSAAYFCASSPDYEQFFGPGTRLTVL.

There are many counts of this clonotype. The V gene is TRBV7-2, the J gene TRBJ2-1, with D perhaps TRBD2 (5 bases). Germline V lookup: CDR1 SGHTA, CDR2 FQGNSA. The CDR3 is 15 amino acids. Trimming stripped 5 bases from V and 0 bases from J, with 11 bases between. The CDR3 is CASSPVTSSYNEQFF. The DNA for the CDR3 is TGTGCCAGCAGCCCTGTTACTAGCTCCTACAATGAGCAGTTCTTC.

This clonotype has ten or more counts. The chain uses TRBV7-2 and TRBJ2-5; tentatively, D is TRBD1 or TRBD2 (6 bases each). The germline CDR1 and CDR2 sequences are SGHTA and FQGNSA. This CDR3 is built from 16 residues. V dropped 1 base and J dropped 2 bases, with 14 bases sitting between them. In nucleotides, the CDR3 is TGTGCCAGCAGCTTAGGAGGGGGAGGAGGTCAAGAGACCCAGTACTTC. It yields the protein CASSLGGGGGQETQYF.

The chain is built from TRBV29-1 and TRBJ2-7, with a weak D call TRBD1 (5 bases). The CDR3 runs to 11 residues. Germline V gives CDR1 SQVTM, CDR2 ANQGSEA. With 6 bases removed from V and 2 bases from J, the gap between germline ends came to 8 bases. CDR3 amino acids: CSVTGPYEQYF. DNA for the CDR3: TGCAGCGTCACAGGACCCTACGAGCAGTACTTC.

This clonotype was recorded many times. This chain uses TRBV28 with TRBJ2-7; 9 bases are a match to TRBD1. V lost 5 bases to trimming and J lost 4 bases; unmatched junction nucleotides: 12. Germline CDR1 and CDR2: MDHEN and SYDVKM. The CDR3 sequence is 16 residues long. This chain's CDR3 is CASSGGTGSWPYEQYF. The CDR3 coding sequence is TGTGCCAGCAGTGGAGGGACAGGGAGTTGGCCTTACGAGCAGTACTTC.

The chain combines TRBV7-9 with TRBJ2-1, with D possibly being TRBD1 (7 bases). This CDR3 has 13 amino acids. Between the trimmed V and J ends, which lost 4 bases and 5 bases, there was a span of 9 bases. CDR1 and CDR2 (germline): SEHNR, FQNEAQ (reference sequence). The DNA for the CDR3 is TGTGCCAGCAGCTCAGGGGGGAACAATGAGCAGTTCTTC. Amino acids: CASSSGGNNEQFF.

Many counts were recorded for this clonotype. The V and J genes are TRBV28 and TRBJ2-7; the D is unclear. The CDR3 loop spans 17 amino acids. Germline lookup yields CDR1 MDHEN and CDR2 SYDVKM. The V and J ends lost 1 base and 3 bases respectively, with 19 bases between them. This CDR3 is CASSLSPRAGGVYEQYF. The CDR3 DNA reads TGTGCCAGCAGTTTATCCCCCCGGGCAGGTGGGGTCTACGAGCAGTACTTC.

This clonotype was detected many times. DNA of the CDR3: TGTGCCACCCAGAGGGGTCCACGGGACGAGCAGTACGTC. Residues: CATQRGPRDEQYV. The chain carries TRBV2 and TRBJ2-7, with D perhaps matching TRBD1 or TRBD2 (5 bases each). V lost 10 bases to trimming and J lost 5 bases, with 18 bases between them. CDR3 size: 13 residues. Per the germline V gene, CDR1 is SNHLY and CDR2 is FYNNEI.

This clonotype was observed a few times. V gene TRBV11-2 combines with J gene TRBJ1-4; TRBD1 matches at 7 bases. The CDR3 contains 15 residues. Germline assignment: CDR1 SGHAT and CDR2 FQNNGV. V lost 5 bases and J lost 7; bases outside the gene matches: 10. CDR3 sequence reads: CASSEGDRVGEKLFF. The CDR3 nucleotides read TGTGCCAGCAGCGAAGGCGACAGGGTTGGTGAAAAACTGTTTTTT.

Many counts were recorded for this clonotype. V gene TRBV20-1 combines with J gene TRBJ2-7, with TRBD2 as a possible D gene (7 bases). This CDR3 has 16 amino acids. Germline CDR1 and CDR2: DFQATT and SNEGSKA (reference sequence). Trimming pared 1 base from V and 0 bases from J, leaving 16 bases between. DNA for the CDR3: TGCAGTGCTAGAGGTTCGGGGGGCCCCGGCTCCTACGAGCAGTACTTC. Translated, it gives CSARGSGGPGSYEQYF.